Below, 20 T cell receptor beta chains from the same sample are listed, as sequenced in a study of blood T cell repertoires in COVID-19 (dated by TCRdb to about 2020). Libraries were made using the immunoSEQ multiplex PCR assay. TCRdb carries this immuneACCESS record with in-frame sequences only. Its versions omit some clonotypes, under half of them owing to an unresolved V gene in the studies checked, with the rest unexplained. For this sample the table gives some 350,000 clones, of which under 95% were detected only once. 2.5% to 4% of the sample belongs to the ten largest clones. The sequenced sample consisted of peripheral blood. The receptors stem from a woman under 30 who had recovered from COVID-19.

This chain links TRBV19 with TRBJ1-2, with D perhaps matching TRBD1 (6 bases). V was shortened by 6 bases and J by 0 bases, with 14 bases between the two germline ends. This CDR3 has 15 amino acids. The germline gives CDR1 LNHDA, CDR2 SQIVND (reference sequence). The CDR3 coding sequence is TGTGCCAGTAGGCACGACAGGCGAGCTAACTATGGCTACACCTTC. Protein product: CASRHDRRANYGYTF. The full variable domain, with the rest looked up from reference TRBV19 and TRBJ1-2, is DGGITQSPKYLFRKEGQNVTLSCEQNLNHDAMYWYRQDPGQGLRLIYYSQIVNDFQKGDIAEGYSVSREKKESFPLTVTSAQKNPTAFYLCASRHDRRANYGYTFGSGTRLTVV.

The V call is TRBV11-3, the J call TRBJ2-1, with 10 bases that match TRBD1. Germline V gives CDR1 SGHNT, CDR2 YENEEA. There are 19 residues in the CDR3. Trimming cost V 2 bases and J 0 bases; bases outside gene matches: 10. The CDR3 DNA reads TGTGCCAGCAGCTTAACAGACAGGGGGCTCCATAGCTCCTACAATGAGCAGTTCTTC. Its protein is CASSLTDRGLHSSYNEQFF.

CDR3 amino acids: CASSFGRGNTEAFF. CDR3 bases: TGTGCCAGCAGCTTTGGCCGAGGTAACACTGAAGCTTTCTTT. This chain links TRBV5-5 with TRBJ1-1, with no clear D. Per the germline V gene, CDR1 is SGHKS and CDR2 is YYEKEE (reference sequence). CDR3 length equals 14 residues. V was trimmed by 2 bases and J by 2 bases, leaving 10 bases between them.

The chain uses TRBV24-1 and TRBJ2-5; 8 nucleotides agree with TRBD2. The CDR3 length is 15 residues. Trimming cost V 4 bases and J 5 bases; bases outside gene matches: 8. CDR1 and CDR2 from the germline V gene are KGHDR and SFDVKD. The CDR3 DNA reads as TGTGCCACCAGTGACCCCGGGGGGGCTGGGGAGACCCAGTACTTC. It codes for CATSDPGGAGETQYF.

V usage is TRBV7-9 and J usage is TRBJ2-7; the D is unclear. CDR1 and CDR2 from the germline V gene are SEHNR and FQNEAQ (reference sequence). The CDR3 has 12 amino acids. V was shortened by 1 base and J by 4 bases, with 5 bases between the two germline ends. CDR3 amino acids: CASSLVSYEQYV. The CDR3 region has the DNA TGTGCCAGCAGCTTAGTCTCGTACGAGCAGTACGTC.

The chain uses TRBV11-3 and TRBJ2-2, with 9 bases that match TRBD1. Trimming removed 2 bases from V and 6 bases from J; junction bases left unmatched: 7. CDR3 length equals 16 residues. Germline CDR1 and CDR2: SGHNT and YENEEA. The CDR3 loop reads CASSLPGQGNPGELFF. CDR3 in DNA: TGTGCCAGCAGCTTACCGGGACAGGGTAATCCCGGGGAGCTGTTTTTT.

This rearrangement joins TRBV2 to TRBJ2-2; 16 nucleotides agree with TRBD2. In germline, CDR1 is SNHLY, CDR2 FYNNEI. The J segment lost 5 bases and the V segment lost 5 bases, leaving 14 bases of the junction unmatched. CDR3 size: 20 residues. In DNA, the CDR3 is TGTGCCAGCAGTTATAGTGGGACTAGCGGGAGGGACCTACGGACCGGGGAGCTGTTTTTT. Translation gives CASSYSGTSGRDLRTGELFF.

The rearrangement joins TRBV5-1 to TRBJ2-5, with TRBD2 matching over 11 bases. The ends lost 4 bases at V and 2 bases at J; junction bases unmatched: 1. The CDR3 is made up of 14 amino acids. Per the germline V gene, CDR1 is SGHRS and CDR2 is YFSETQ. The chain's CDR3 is CASSRTSGQETQYF. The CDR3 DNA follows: TGCGCCAGCAGCAGGACTAGCGGGCAAGAGACCCAGTACTTC.

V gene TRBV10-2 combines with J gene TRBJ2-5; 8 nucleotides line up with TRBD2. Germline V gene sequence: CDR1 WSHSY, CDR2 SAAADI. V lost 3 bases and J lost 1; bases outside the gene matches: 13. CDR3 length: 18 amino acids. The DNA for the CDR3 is TGCGCCAGCAGTGACCCCAACCCCTTTAGCGGGACCCAAGAGACCCAGTACTTC. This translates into CASSDPNPFSGTQETQYF.

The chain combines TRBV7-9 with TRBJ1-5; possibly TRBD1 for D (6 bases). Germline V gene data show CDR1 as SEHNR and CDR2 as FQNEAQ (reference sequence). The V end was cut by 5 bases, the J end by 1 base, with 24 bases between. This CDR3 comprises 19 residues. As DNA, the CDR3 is TGTGCCAGCAGCCCACTCCCTTTAGCGGGGGGCTTCAGCAATCAGCCCCAGCATTTT. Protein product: CASSPLPLAGGFSNQPQHF.

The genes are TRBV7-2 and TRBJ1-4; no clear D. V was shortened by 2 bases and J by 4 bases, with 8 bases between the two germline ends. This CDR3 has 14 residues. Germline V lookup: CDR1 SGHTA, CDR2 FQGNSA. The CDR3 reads CASSLIQFNEKLFF. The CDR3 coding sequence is TGTGCCAGCAGCTTAATCCAGTTTAATGAAAAACTGTTTTTT.

The DNA for the CDR3 is TGTGCCAGCAGCTTTGAACGTAGCTCCTATAATTCACCCCTCCACTTT. It encodes CASSFERSSYNSPLHF. This rearrangement joins TRBV7-8 to TRBJ1-6; no clear D gene. This CDR3 comprises 16 residues. Trimming stripped 3 bases from V and 0 bases from J, with 9 bases between. In germline, CDR1 is SGHVS, CDR2 FQNEAQ.

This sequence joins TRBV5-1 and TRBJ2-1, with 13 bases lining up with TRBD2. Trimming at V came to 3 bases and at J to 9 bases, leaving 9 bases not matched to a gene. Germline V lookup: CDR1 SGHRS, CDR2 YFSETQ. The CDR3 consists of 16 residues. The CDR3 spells CASSSTSGRAGGEQFF. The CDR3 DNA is TGCGCCAGCAGCTCAACTAGCGGGAGGGCCGGGGGTGAGCAGTTCTTC.

The CDR3 sequence: CASSTKDRIGTGNTIYF. CDR3 DNA sequence: TGTGCCAGCTCTACGAAGGACAGAATCGGTACAGGAAACACCATATATTTT. The chain is built from TRBV18 and TRBJ1-3; D may be TRBD1 (6 bases). Germline-derived CDR1 and CDR2 are KGHSH and LQKENI. V was clipped by 6 bases and J by 4 bases, with 22 bases between them. This CDR3 is 17 amino acids long.

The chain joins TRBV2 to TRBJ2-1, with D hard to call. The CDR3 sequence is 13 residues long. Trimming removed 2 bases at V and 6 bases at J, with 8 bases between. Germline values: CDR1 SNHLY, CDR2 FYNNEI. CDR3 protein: CASSESASNEQFF. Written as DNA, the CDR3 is TGTGCCAGCAGTGAATCGGCTAGCAATGAGCAGTTCTTC. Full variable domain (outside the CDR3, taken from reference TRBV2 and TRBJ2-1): EPEVTQTPSHQVTQMGQEVILRCVPISNHLYFYWYRQILGQKVEFLVSFYNNEISEKSEIFDDQFSVERPDGSNFTLKIRSTKLEDSAMYFCASSESASNEQFFGPGTRLTVL.

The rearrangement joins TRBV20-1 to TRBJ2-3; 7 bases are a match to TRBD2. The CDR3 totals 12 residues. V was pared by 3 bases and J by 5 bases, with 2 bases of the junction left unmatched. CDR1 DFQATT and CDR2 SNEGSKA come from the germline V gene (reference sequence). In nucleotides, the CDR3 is TGCAGTGCTAGTCTAGCGGAAGATACGCAGTATTTT. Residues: CSASLAEDTQYF.

The chain's CDR3 is CASGLVLAGDLSYNEQFF. In DNA form, the CDR3 reads TGTGCTAGTGGTTTGGTACTAGCGGGAGACCTCTCCTACAATGAGCAGTTCTTC. The chain links TRBV12-5 to TRBJ2-1; 11 bases are shared with TRBD2. Germline CDR1 and CDR2: LGHNT and FRNRAP. With V trimmed by 0 bases and J by 0 bases, 4 bases remained unmatched. CDR3 length: 18 amino acids.

The CDR3 reads CASAPGLADTDTQYF. The DNA for the CDR3 is TGTGCCAGCGCACCGGGACTAGCGGATACAGATACGCAGTATTTT. The J gene is TRBJ2-3, the V gene TRBV11-2; the match to TRBD2 covers 11 bases. Germline assignment: CDR1 SGHAT and CDR2 FQNNGV. V trimming: 8 bases; J trimming: 3 bases; junction bases outside the gene matches: 7. The CDR3 contains 15 residues.

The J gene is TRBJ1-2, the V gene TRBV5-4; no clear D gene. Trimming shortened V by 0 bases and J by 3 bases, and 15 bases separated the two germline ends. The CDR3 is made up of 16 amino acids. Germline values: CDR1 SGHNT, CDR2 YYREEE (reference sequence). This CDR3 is CASSLAGREADYGYTF. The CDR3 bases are TGTGCCAGCAGCTTGGCAGGCCGGGAGGCCGACTATGGCTACACCTTC.

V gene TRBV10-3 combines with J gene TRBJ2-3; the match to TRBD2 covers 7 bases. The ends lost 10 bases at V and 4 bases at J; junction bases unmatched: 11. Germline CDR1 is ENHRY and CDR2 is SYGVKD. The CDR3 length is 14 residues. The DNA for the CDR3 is TGTGCCAACTCGCGGGAGCTGGGGGCAGATACGCAGTATTTT. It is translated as CANSRELGADTQYF.